This passage covers 22 T cell receptor beta chains from one sample sequenced in a study of cytomegalovirus exposure and HLA in healthy donors. With 60 Vbeta and 13 Jbeta primers, the PCR was carried out. Assay used: immunoSEQ multiplex PCR; TCRdb lists only in-frame clones, some missing. The table includes about 130,000 clones, around 86% detected once. The sample comprised PBMCs. Receptor source: a man aged 18-30 years in good health and CMV-seronegative.

The rearrangement links TRBV4-1 to TRBJ2-2; the D gene is possibly TRBD2 (6 bases). The ends were cut back, 6 bases at V and 6 bases at J, with 14 bases in the middle. Germline CDR1 reads MGHRA; CDR2 reads YSYEKL. The CDR3 covers 14 residues. CDR3 amino acids: CASSQRRGPGELFF. In DNA, the CDR3 is TGCGCCAGCAGTCAGCGGCGGGGTCCCGGGGAGCTGTTTTTT.

The chain links TRBV28 to TRBJ1-3, with D perhaps matching TRBD1 (6 bases). The CDR3 totals 14 residues. V was cut by 5 bases and J by 6 bases, with 14 bases left in between. Germline V CDR1 and CDR2: MDHEN, SYDVKM. In DNA, the CDR3 is TGTGCCAGCAGTGCACCGGGGGGCCCAAACACCATATATTTT. This gives the protein CASSAPGGPNTIYF.

This rearrangement joins TRBV27 to TRBJ1-5; D is unclear. V lost 4 bases and J lost 4, with 5 bases in between. The V gene's germline CDR1 is MNHEY and CDR2 SMNVEV (reference sequence). CDR3 length equals 12 residues. CDR3 sequence reads: CASSSPNQPQHF. The CDR3 nucleotides read TGTGCCAGCAGTTCTCCGAATCAGCCCCAGCATTTT.

The CDR3 DNA reads as TGCGCCAGCAGCCGAAGACTAGCGGGGGGTTTAACTGGGAATGAGCAGTTCTTC. Its protein is CASSRRLAGGLTGNEQFF. V usage is TRBV4-3 and J usage is TRBJ2-1; TRBD2 agrees at 13 bases. CDR1 is LGHNA, CDR2 YSLEER, per germline. The length of the CDR3 is 18 residues. With 4 bases clipped from V and 7 bases from J, the junction kept 13 bases outside the gene matches.

The J gene is TRBJ1-5, the V gene TRBV5-4; D unresolved. Germline CDR1 and CDR2: SGHNT and YYREEE (reference sequence). V was trimmed by 0 bases and J by 5 bases, leaving 21 bases between them. The CDR3 length is 18 residues. CDR3 loop: CASSLGWRQVVFYQPQHF. The DNA of the CDR3 is TGTGCCAGCAGCTTGGGTTGGCGACAAGTAGTTTTTTATCAGCCCCAGCATTTT.

The chain is built from TRBV19 and TRBJ2-7; a weak D match, TRBD2 (6 bases). The CDR3 is 14 amino acids. From germline, CDR1 is LNHDA and CDR2 SQIVND (reference sequence). V was shortened by 0 bases and J by 7 bases, with 13 bases between the two germline ends. For the CDR3, the DNA is TGTGCCAGTAGTATAGATCCGGCGGGGAGGGAGCAGTACTTC. This codes for CASSIDPAGREQYF.

This clone has only one observation. The CDR3 nucleotides read TGTGCCAGCAGCTTATCTGAAAACAGAGGGTATGGCTACACCTTC. Translation: CASSLSENRGYGYTF. The chain links TRBV7-8 to TRBJ1-2, with D unclear. V was pared by 2 bases and J by 5 bases, with 15 bases between. CDR3 length equals 15 residues. Per germline, CDR1 SGHVS and CDR2 FQNEAQ.

J is TRBJ1-2 and V is TRBV10-1; perhaps TRBD1 as D (5 bases). V was pared by 2 bases and J by 3 bases, with 7 bases between. The CDR3 totals 13 residues. CDR1 WNHNN and CDR2 SYGVQD come from the germline V gene (reference sequence). In nucleotides, the CDR3 is TGCGCCAGCAGTGAGGGGGCTGACTATGGCTACACCTTC. This codes for CASSEGADYGYTF.

The V and J genes are TRBV4-3 and TRBJ1-5; D is perhaps TRBD1 (5 bases). The V end was cut by 4 bases, the J end by 0 bases, with 10 bases between. There are 15 residues in the CDR3. CDR1 LGHNA and CDR2 YSLEER come from the germline V gene. The CDR3 reads CASSPGGYSNQPQHF. The CDR3 region has the DNA TGCGCCAGCAGCCCCGGGGGGTATAGCAATCAGCCCCAGCATTTT.

The CDR3 region has the DNA TGTGCCAGCAGACCCCCGATGGGGCAGGCTATCCTCAACTATGGCTACACCTTC. This encodes CASRPPMGQAILNYGYTF. The chain has TRBV7-2 and TRBJ1-2, with D tentatively TRBD1 (5 bases). This CDR3 comprises 18 residues. Germline CDR1 reads SGHTA; CDR2 reads FQGNSA. V gave up 6 bases and J gave up 2 bases, with 25 bases separating them.

The genes are TRBV2 and TRBJ1-6; a weak D match, TRBD1 (5 bases). CDR1 is SNHLY and CDR2 is FYNNEI in the germline V gene. The CDR3 extends over 15 amino acids. The V and J ends lost 6 bases and 7 bases respectively, with 16 bases between them. CDR3 loop: CASRAHDSKNSPLHF. The CDR3 DNA reads TGTGCCAGCAGGGCCCACGACAGCAAAAATTCACCCCTCCACTTT. The whole variable domain, remainder taken from reference TRBV2 and TRBJ1-6, is EPEVTQTPSHQVTQMGQEVILRCVPISNHLYFYWYRQILGQKVEFLVSFYNNEISEKSEIFDDQFSVERPDGSNFTLKIRSTKLEDSAMYFCASRAHDSKNSPLHFGNGTRLTVT.

This rearrangement joins TRBV19 to TRBJ1-4, with unresolved D. Germline values: CDR1 LNHDA, CDR2 SQIVND (reference sequence). Trimming shortened V by 9 bases and J by 0 bases, and 11 bases separated the two germline ends. This CDR3 comprises 14 residues. CDR3 region: CASRPIATNEKLFF. In DNA, the CDR3 is TGTGCCAGCCGCCCCATAGCAACTAATGAAAAACTGTTTTTT.

The V call is TRBV6-6, the J call TRBJ1-1, with 7 bases fitting TRBD1. Germline V CDR1 and CDR2: MNHNY, SVGAGI (reference sequence). This CDR3 is 14 amino acids long. With V trimmed by 6 bases and J by 5 bases, 9 bases remained unmatched. The CDR3 DNA sequence: TGTGCCAGCAGCCCGCCACAGGGGTATACTGAAGCTTTCTTT. This sequence encodes CASSPPQGYTEAFF.

The chain carries TRBV7-6 and TRBJ1-1, with TRBD1 as a possible D gene (6 bases). The CDR3 totals 13 residues. Germline loops: CDR1 SGHVS, CDR2 FNYEAQ. Deletions cut 6 bases from V and 2 bases from J, with 10 bases between. CDR3 bases: TGTGCCAGCAGGGCAGGGGACAACACTGAAGCTTTCTTT. This sequence encodes CASRAGDNTEAFF.

The gene calls are TRBV6-5 and TRBJ2-3; 7 bases match TRBD1. The V gene's germline CDR1 is MNHEY and CDR2 SVGAGI. The CDR3 totals 14 residues. Trimming at V came to 0 bases and at J to 4 bases, leaving 1 base not matched to a gene. The CDR3 loop is CASSYSDRADTQYF. The CDR3 nucleotides are TGTGCCAGCAGTTACTCAGACAGGGCAGATACGCAGTATTTT.

This clone is a singleton in its sample. The rearrangement joins TRBV9 to TRBJ1-1; no clear D gene. Per the germline V gene, CDR1 is SGDLS and CDR2 is YYNGEE. The CDR3 has 14 amino acids. Trimming removed 2 bases from V and 3 bases from J, with 11 bases in between. The CDR3 DNA reads as TGTGCCAGCAGCGTGACGGCGGTCCACACTGAAGCTTTCTTT. Its protein is CASSVTAVHTEAFF.

V is TRBV19 and J is TRBJ2-7; no reliable D call. This CDR3 spans 15 amino acids. Germline V CDR1 and CDR2: LNHDA, SQIVND (reference sequence). Trimming removed 3 bases from V and 5 bases from J, with 17 bases in between. CDR3 DNA: TGTGCCAGTAGTATTTCCCAGGCCCCGAGCCACGAGCAGTACTTC. This encodes CASSISQAPSHEQYF.

The CDR3 reads CASSGQGSNQPQHF. The CDR3 DNA reads TGTGCCAGCAGCGGACAGGGGAGCAATCAGCCCCAGCATTTT. This sequence joins TRBV6-1 and TRBJ1-5; 9 bases are a match to TRBD1. The length of the CDR3 is 14 residues. Germline trimming cut 6 bases from V and 1 base from J; bases unmatched to any gene: 1. Germline V gene data show CDR1 as MNHNS and CDR2 as SASEGT.

The chain recombines TRBV11-2 with TRBJ1-1, with 9 bases identical to TRBD1. The CDR3 totals 13 residues. J gave up 4 bases and V 6 bases, and 3 bases lay outside the gene matches. The V gene's germline CDR1 is SGHAT and CDR2 FQNNGV. Here the CDR3 DNA reads TGTGCCAGCAGTGAGGACAGGGGCACTGAAGCTTTCTTT. Translated: CASSEDRGTEAFF. Together with reference TRBV11-2 and TRBJ1-1, the CDR3 gives the full variable domain: EAGVAQSPRYKIIEKRQSVAFWCNPISGHATLYWYQQILGQGPKLLIQFQNNGVVDDSQLPKDRFSAERLKGVDSTLKIQPAKLEDSAVYLCASSEDRGTEAFFGQGTRLTVV.

The chain uses TRBV7-9 and TRBJ2-5; D is perhaps TRBD1 (5 bases). CDR3 size: 14 residues. Between the trimmed V and J ends, which lost 5 bases and 5 bases, there was a span of 15 bases. The germline V gene has CDR1 SEHNR and CDR2 FQNEAQ (reference sequence). DNA of the CDR3: TGTGCCAGCAGCGCCCTAACAGGTTTTGAGACCCAGTACTTC. This sequence encodes CASSALTGFETQYF.

The chain combines TRBV10-1 with TRBJ1-1; TRBD1 aligns across 10 bases. The CDR3 extends over 15 amino acids. J was trimmed by 0 bases and V by 4 bases; bases with no gene match: 2. Germline lookup yields CDR1 WNHNN and CDR2 SYGVQD (reference sequence). Here the CDR3 DNA reads TGCGCCAGCAGTGCGGACAGGGGGATGAACACTGAAGCTTTCTTT. Its translation is CASSADRGMNTEAFF.

The rearrangement links TRBV30 to TRBJ2-3; the match to TRBD2 covers 10 bases. In germline, CDR1 is GTSNPN, CDR2 SVGIG (reference sequence). Trimming at V came to 3 bases and at J to 4 bases, leaving 7 bases not matched to a gene. The length of the CDR3 is 15 residues. This chain's CDR3 is CAWSVELAGADTQYF. The CDR3 DNA sequence: TGTGCCTGGAGCGTTGAGCTAGCGGGGGCAGATACGCAGTATTTT.